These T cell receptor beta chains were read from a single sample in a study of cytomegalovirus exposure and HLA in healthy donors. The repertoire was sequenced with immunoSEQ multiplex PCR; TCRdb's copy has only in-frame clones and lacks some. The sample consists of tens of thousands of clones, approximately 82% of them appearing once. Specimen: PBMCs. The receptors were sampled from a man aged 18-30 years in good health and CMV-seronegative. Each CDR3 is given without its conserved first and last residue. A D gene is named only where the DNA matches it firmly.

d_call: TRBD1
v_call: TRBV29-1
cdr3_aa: SVDRDRGHTEAF

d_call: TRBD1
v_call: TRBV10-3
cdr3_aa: ATRQGAGEKLF

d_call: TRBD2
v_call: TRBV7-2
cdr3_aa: ASSQTSRSTDTQY

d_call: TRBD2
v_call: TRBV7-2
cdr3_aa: ASSLAWSGRLAGGVSYNEQF

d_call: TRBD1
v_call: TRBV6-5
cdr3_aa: AIKGGTGMSGELF

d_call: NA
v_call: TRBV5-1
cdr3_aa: ASSFQVSSYNEQF

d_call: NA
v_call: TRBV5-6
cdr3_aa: ASSASRANEKLF

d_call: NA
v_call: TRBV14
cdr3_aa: ASSQVGADNSPLH

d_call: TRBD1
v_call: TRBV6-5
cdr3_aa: ASTRRGPVNTEAF

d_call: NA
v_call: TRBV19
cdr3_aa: ASRTTGNTGELF

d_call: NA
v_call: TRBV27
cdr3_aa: ASRSTGQTEAF

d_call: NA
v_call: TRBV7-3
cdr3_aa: ASSLTAGTEAF

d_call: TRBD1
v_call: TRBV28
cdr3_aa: ASSLSGQGGNEQF

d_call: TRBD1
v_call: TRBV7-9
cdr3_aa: ASSQGQGYNYGYT

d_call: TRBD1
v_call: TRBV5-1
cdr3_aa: ASSAKQGALYNEQF

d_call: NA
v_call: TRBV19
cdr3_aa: ASSIEGATSYNEQF

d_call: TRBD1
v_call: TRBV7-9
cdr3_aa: ASSLVRDRDTIY

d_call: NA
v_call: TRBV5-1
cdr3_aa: ASRGEAETQY

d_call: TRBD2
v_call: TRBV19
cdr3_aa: ASRLAGGVDEQF

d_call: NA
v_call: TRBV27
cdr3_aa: ASSLFSGHEQY

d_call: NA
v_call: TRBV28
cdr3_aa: ASSPPEGGNNGYT

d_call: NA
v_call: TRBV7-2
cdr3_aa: ASSFVGGPEAF

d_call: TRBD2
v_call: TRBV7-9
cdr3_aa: ASSLELSAGNNEQF

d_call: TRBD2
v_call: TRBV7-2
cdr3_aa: ASSVTSGGSETQY

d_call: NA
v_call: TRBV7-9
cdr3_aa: ASSLNGINEKLF

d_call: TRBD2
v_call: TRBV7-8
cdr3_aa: ASGTLAGETQY

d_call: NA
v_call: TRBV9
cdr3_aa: ASSVGGGGRNEQY

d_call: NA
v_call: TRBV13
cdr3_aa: ASSPPEGEQF

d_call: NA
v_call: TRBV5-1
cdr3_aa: ASSQGFNRVNTEAF

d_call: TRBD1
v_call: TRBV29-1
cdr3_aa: SVGGTGGKNYGYT

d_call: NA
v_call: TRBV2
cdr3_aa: ASSGGTRTYEQY

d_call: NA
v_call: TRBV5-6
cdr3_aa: ASSFLVGGLSYEQY

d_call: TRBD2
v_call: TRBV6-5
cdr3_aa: ASSFLAGGPEEQY

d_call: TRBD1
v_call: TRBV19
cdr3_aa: ASSSGTGFQPQH

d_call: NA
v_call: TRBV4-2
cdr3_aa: ASSQDMSLGHFNVLT

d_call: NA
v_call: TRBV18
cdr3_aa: ASSPWKGEKLF

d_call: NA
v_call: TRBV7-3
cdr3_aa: ASSGFRRGNTEAF

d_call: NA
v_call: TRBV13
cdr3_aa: ASSLRGSGLNTEAF

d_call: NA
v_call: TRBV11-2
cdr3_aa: ASSSPRLGETQY

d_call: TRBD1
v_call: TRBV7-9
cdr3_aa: ASSSAVRGVNYGYT

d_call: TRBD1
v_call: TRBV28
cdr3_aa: ASSFPGQGGSTNEKLF